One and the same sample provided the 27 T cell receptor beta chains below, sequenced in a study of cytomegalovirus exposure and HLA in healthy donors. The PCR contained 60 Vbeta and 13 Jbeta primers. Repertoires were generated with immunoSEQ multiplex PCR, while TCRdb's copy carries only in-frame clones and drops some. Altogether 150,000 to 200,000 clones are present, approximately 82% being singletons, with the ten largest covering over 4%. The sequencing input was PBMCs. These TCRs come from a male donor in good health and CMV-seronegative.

CDR3 nucleotides: TGTGCCAGCAGCGCAGCGGGGGCGCCCGGAAACACCATATATTTT. The encoded protein is CASSAAGAPGNTIYF. J is TRBJ1-3 and V is TRBV11-2, with a weak D call TRBD1 (6 bases). The V end was cut by 5 bases, the J end by 4 bases, with 15 bases between. This CDR3 region has 15 residues. Germline V gene data show CDR1 as SGHAT and CDR2 as FQNNGV.

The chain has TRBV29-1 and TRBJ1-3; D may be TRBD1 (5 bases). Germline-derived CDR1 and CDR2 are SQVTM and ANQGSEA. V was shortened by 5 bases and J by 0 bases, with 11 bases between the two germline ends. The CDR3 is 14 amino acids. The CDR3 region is CSVTQTDSGNTIYF. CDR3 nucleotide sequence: TGCAGCGTTACCCAGACAGACTCTGGAAACACCATATATTTT.

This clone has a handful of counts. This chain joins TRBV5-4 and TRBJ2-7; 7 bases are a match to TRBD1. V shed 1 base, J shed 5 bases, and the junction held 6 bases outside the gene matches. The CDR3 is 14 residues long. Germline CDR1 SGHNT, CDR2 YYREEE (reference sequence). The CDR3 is CASSLLGQADEQYF. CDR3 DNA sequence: TGTGCCAGCAGCTTGTTAGGACAGGCGGACGAGCAGTACTTC.

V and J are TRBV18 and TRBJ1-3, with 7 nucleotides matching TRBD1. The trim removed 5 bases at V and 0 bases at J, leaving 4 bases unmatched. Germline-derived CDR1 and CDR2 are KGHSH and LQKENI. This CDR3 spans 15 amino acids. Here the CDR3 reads CASSAGTVSGNTIYF. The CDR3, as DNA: TGTGCCAGCTCAGCCGGGACAGTCTCTGGAAACACCATATATTTT.

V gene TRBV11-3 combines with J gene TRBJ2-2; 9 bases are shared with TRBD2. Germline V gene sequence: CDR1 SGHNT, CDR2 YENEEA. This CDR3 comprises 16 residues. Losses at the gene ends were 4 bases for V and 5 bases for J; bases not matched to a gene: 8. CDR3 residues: CASSSGLARGTGELFF. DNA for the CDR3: TGTGCCAGCAGCTCGGGACTAGCAAGGGGGACCGGGGAGCTGTTTTTT.

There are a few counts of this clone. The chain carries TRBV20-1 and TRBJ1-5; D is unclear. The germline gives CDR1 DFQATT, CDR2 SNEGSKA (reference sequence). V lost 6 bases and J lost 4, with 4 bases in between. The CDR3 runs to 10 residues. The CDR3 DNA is TGCAGTGCCGAGAATCAGCCCCAGCATTTT. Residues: CSAENQPQHF.

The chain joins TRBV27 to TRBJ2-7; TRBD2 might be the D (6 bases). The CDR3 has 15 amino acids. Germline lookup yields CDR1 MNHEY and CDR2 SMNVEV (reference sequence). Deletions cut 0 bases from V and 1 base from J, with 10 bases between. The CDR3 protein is CASSLSAGQSYEQYF. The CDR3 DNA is TGTGCCAGCAGTTTATCTGCGGGGCAGTCCTACGAGCAGTACTTC.

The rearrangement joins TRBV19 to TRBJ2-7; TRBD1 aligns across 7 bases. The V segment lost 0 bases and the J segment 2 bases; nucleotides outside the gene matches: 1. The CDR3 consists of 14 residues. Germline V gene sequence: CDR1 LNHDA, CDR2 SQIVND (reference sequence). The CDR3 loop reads CASSIEGTAYEQYF. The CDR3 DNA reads TGTGCCAGTAGTATAGAAGGGACAGCCTACGAGCAGTACTTC. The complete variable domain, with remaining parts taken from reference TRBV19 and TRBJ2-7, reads DGGITQSPKYLFRKEGQNVTLSCEQNLNHDAMYWYRQDPGQGLRLIYYSQIVNDFQKGDIAEGYSVSREKKESFPLTVTSAQKNPTAFYLCASSIEGTAYEQYFGPGTRLTVT.

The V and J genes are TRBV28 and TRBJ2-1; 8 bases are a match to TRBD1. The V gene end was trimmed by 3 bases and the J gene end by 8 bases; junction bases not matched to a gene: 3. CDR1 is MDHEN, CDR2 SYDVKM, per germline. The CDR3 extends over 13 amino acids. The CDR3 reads CASSLDRVHEQFF. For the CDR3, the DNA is TGTGCCAGCAGTTTGGACAGGGTCCATGAGCAGTTCTTC.

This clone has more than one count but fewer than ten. CDR3 bases: TGTGCCAGCAGCTTTGGCTCTCACTACGAGCAGTACTTC. Its protein product is CASSFGSHYEQYF. The chain links TRBV5-8 to TRBJ2-7; no reliable D call. V dropped 2 bases and J dropped 3 bases, with 9 bases sitting between them. Germline lookup yields CDR1 SGHTS and CDR2 YDEGEE. CDR3 length: 13 residues.

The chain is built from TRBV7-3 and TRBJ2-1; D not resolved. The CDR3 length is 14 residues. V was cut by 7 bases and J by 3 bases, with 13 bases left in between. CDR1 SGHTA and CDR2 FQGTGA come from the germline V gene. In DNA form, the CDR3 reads TGTGCCAGCAAGCCTACCCGTGACTACAATGAGCAGTTCTTC. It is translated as CASKPTRDYNEQFF.

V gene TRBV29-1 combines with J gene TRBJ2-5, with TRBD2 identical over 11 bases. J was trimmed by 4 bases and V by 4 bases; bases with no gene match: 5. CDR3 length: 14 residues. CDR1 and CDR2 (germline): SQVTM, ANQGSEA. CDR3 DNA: TGCAGCGTTGGGGTTAGCGGGGGGGTAGAGACCCAGTACTTC. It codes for CSVGVSGGVETQYF.

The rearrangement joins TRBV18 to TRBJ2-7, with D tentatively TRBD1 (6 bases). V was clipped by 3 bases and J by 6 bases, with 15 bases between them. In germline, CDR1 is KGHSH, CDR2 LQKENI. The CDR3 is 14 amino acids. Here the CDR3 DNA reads TGTGCCAGCTCACCGACCGCCAGGGGCGGCGAGCAGTACTTC. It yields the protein CASSPTARGGEQYF. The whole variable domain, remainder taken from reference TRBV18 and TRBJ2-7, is NAGVMQNPRHLVRRRGQEARLRCSPMKGHSHVYWYRQLPEEGLKFMVYLQKENIIDESGMPKERFSAEFPKEGPSILRIQQVVRGDSAAYFCASSPTARGGEQYFGPGTRLTVT.

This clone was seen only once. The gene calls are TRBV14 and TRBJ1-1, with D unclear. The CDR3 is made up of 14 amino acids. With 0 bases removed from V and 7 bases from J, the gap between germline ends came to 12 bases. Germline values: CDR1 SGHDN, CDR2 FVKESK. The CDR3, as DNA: TGTGCCAGCAGCCAAGATACGGGAAGCATTGAAGCTTTCTTT. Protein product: CASSQDTGSIEAFF.

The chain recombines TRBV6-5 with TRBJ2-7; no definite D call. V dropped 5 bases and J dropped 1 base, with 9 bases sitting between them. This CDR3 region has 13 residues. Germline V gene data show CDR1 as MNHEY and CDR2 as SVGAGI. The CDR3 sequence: CASSDTLSYEQYF. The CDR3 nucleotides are TGTGCCAGCAGTGACACCCTTTCCTACGAGCAGTACTTC.

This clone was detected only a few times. CDR3 DNA sequence: TGTGCCAGCAGCAGGACTAGCGGGGGGTCCACCGGGGAGCTGTTTTTT. Residues: CASSRTSGGSTGELFF. The rearrangement uses TRBV2 and TRBJ2-2; TRBD2 aligns across 14 bases. The CDR3 contains 16 residues. Germline trimming cut 6 bases from V and 4 bases from J; bases unmatched to any gene: 4. Germline V gene sequence: CDR1 SNHLY, CDR2 FYNNEI.

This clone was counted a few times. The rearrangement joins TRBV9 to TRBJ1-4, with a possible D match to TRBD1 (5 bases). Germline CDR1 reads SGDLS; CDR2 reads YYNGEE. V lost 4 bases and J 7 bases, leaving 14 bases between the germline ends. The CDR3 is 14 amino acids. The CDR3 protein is CASSSRGESEKLFF. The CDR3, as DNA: TGTGCCAGCAGCTCCCGGGGGGAGAGTGAAAAACTGTTTTTT. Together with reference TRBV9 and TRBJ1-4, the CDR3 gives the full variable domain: DSGVTQTPKHLITATGQRVTLRCSPRSGDLSVYWYQQSLDQGLQFLIQYYNGEERAKGNILERFSAQQFPDLHSELNLSSLELGDSALYFCASSSRGESEKLFFGSGTQLSVL.

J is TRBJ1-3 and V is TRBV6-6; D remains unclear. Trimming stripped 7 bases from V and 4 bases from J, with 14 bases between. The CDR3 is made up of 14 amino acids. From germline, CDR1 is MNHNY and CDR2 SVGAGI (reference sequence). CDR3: CASTNRGDGNTIYF. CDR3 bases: TGTGCCAGCACCAACCGGGGTGACGGAAACACCATATATTTT.

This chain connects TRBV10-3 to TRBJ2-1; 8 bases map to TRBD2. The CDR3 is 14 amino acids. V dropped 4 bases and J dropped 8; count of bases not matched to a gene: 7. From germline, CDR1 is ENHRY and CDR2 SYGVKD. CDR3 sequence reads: CAISGGTRLYEQFF. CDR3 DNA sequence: TGTGCCATCAGTGGTGGGACTAGGCTCTATGAGCAGTTCTTC.

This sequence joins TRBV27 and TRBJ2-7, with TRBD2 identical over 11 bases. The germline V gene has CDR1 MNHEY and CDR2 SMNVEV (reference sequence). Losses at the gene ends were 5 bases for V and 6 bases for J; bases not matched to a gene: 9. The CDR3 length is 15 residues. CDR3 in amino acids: CASSTVAGGRGEQYF. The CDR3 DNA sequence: TGTGCCAGCAGTACCGTAGCGGGAGGGCGCGGCGAGCAGTACTTC.

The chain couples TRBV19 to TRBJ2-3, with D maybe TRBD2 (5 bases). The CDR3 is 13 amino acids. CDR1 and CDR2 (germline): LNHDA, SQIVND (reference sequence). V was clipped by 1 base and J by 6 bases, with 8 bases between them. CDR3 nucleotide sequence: TGTGCCAGTAGTATAGGTTGGGAGGATACGCAGTATTTT. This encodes CASSIGWEDTQYF.

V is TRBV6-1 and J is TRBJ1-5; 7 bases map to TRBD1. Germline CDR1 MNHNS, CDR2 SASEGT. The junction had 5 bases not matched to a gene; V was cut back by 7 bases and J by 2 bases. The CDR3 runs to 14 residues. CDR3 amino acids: CASITTGGNQPQHF. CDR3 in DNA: TGTGCCAGCATTACCACAGGGGGCAATCAGCCCCAGCATTTT.

As DNA, the CDR3 is TGTGCCAGCAGCTTCCCTATCCTTTCGCGGTCCACAGATACGCAGTATTTT. Its protein is CASSFPILSRSTDTQYF. The V call is TRBV13, the J call TRBJ2-3; no definite D call. Trimming took off 3 bases at V and 2 bases at J, with 18 bases between the two ends. CDR3 length: 17 amino acids. Germline CDR1 PRHDT, CDR2 FYEKMQ (reference sequence).

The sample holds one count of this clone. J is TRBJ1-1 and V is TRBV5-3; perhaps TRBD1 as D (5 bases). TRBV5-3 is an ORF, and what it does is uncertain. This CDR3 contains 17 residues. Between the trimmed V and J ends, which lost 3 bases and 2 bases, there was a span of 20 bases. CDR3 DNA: TGTGCCAGAAGCTGGTCACCCTACCGGGGACTAAACACTGAAGCTTTCTTT. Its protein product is CARSWSPYRGLNTEAFF.

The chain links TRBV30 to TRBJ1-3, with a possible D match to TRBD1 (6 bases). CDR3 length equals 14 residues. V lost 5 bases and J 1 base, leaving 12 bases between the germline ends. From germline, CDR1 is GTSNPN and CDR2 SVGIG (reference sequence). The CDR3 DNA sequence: TGTGCCTGGTTTTACAGGGTTTCTGGAAACACCATATATTTT. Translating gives CAWFYRVSGNTIYF.

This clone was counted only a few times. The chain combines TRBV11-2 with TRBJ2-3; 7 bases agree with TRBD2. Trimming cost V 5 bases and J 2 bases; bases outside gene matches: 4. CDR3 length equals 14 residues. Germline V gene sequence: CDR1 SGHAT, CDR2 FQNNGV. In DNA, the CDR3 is TGTGCCAGCAGCCGTAGCGGGTACACAGATACGCAGTATTTT. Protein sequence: CASSRSGYTDTQYF. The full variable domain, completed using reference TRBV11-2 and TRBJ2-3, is EAGVAQSPRYKIIEKRQSVAFWCNPISGHATLYWYQQILGQGPKLLIQFQNNGVVDDSQLPKDRFSAERLKGVDSTLKIQPAKLEDSAVYLCASSRSGYTDTQYFGPGTRLTVL.

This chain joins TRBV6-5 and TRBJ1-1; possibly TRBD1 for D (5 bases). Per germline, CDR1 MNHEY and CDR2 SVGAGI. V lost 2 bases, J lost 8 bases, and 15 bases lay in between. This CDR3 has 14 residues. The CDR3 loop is CASSYPGGGAEAFF. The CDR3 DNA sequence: TGTGCCAGCAGTTACCCGGGGGGAGGGGCCGAAGCTTTCTTT.